The text below deals with one TCR beta chain. Its matching antigen is unknown. Germline-derived CDR1 and CDR2 are MNHEY and SMNVEV (reference sequence). The CDR3 loop spans 14 amino acids. V shed 6 bases and J 2 bases; nucleotides not matched to a gene: 6. The assay was immunoSEQ multiplex PCR, and TCRdb's table has in-frame clones only and misses some. The data show around 120,000 clones, roughly 95% seen once. This sample is part of a study of graft-versus-host responses after intestinal transplantation. Turning to the study itself: Among the recipients, transplants were multivisceral, liver-intestinal, or isolated intestinal. Anti-thymocyte globulin induction was given to all recipients, followed by tacrolimus and steroids for three to four years. Study-wide points: An association linked early post-transplant HvG declines with peak circulating GvH clone levels.

This specimen consisted of unstimulated CD8+ T cells sorted from spleen or lymph node cells, obtained before intestinal transplant. The origin of this receptor is a human donor who received an intestinal transplant. The chain combines TRBV27 with TRBJ2-7; 8 bases agree with TRBD2. The CDR3 here is CASSGGGRAYEQYF. The CDR3 nucleotides are TGTGCCAGCAGCGGGGGGGGCCGTGCCTACGAGCAGTACTTC.